A selection of T cell receptor beta chains follows, all from one sample in a study of PD-L1 blockade in urothelial cancer. TCRdb's table, derived via immunoSEQ multiplex PCR, lists solely in-frame clones and lacks some. The table includes 35,000 to 50,000 clones, approximately 80% detected once. Sample: PBMCs, taken around atezolizumab (anti-PD-L1) treatment. These receptors were obtained from a man aged 60 to 69 with urothelial cancer. CDR3s include the opening cysteine and the closing phenylalanine or tryptophan. Fields, in order: V gene, clone size, D gene, J gene, CDR3 length, CDR3 protein, CDR3 DNA. A D gene is named only where the DNA matches it firmly. Size is omitted from some rows. Given values are once, few, many or a class for expanded clones.

TRBV19	-	TRBD1	TRBJ2-7	16	CASSIPPGQGAYEQYF	TGTGCCAGTAGTATCCCTCCGGGACAGGGGGCTTACGAGCAGTACTTC
TRBV27	-	TRBD2	TRBJ2-7	19	CASSPPPGLAGVVIGEQYF	TGTGCCAGCAGTCCGCCCCCGGGACTAGCGGGAGTTGTGATAGGGGAGCAGTACTTC
TRBV7-2	few	-	TRBJ1-6	15	CASSSHGQNNSPLHF	TGTGCCAGCAGCTCGCATGGACAGAATAATTCACCCCTCCACTTT
TRBV28	few	-	TRBJ1-1	15	CASSLGGGMNTEAFF	TGTGCCAGCAGTTTGGGGGGAGGCATGAACACTGAAGCTTTCTTT
TRBV10-1	-	TRBD2	TRBJ2-7	14	CASSASGSSYEQYF	TGCGCCAGCAGTGCGAGCGGGAGCTCCTACGAGCAGTACTTC
TRBV11-2	-	TRBD1	TRBJ2-1	15	CASTLGQGVWDEQFF	TGTGCCAGCACCCTAGGACAGGGGGTTTGGGATGAGCAGTTCTTC
TRBV11-3	-	-	TRBJ1-2	13	CASSLGGGGGYTF	TGTGCCAGCAGCTTAGGGGGAGGCGGCGGCTACACCTTC
TRBV28	-	TRBD1	TRBJ2-7	14	CASSRDRGYYEQYF	TGTGCCAGCAGTCGGGACAGGGGATACTACGAGCAGTACTTC
TRBV5-4	-	-	TRBJ1-1	12	CASSSNPSDSLF	TGTGCCAGCAGCTCAAACCCCTCAGACAGCCTATTT
TRBV2	-	-	TRBJ2-1	15	CASSPASGSYNEQFF	TGTGCCAGCAGCCCCGCTTCGGGATCCTACAATGAGCAGTTCTTC
TRBV5-4	-	-	TRBJ2-1	16	CASSKGRQGGYNEQFF	TGTGCCAGCAGCAAGGGGCGGCAGGGGGGCTACAATGAGCAGTTCTTC